This T cell receptor (beta chain) was found in a study of cytomegalovirus exposure and HLA in healthy donors. There are 16 residues in the CDR3. The V gene's germline CDR1 is LGHNA and CDR2 YSLEER. V was cut by 0 bases and J by 1 base, with 12 bases left in between. PCR primers comprised 60 Vbeta and 13 Jbeta primers. In the original processing: An analysis that came later counted 73 million or so unique TCR beta chains, around 12 million shared. Clones were sequenced by immunoSEQ multiplex PCR, and TCRdb holds only the in-frame ones, with some missing. The V and J calls and clone size come from that table; D and trimming were worked out from the DNA. Its listing shows over 75,000 clones.

This chain connects TRBV4-3 to TRBJ1-2, with D unresolved. The material sequenced was PBMCs. The clonotype originates from a girl aged 5-17 years in good health and CMV-seropositive. The CDR3 DNA is TGCGCCAGCAGCCAAGAACGTCACAGCTATAACTATGGCTACACCTTC. This encodes CASSQERHSYNYGYTF.